The 2 T cell receptor beta chains below all came from one sample that was sequenced in a study of blood T cell repertoires in COVID-19. The data were produced by immunoSEQ multiplex PCR, yet TCRdb's version contains in-frame clones alone and is incomplete. The data contain around 150,000 clones, about 85% of them singletons. The sample taken for sequencing was peripheral blood. The receptor set was obtained from a human donor with acute or convalescent COVID-19. The donor label of this sample is uncertain.

This chain links TRBV6-1 with TRBJ1-3, with TRBD1 as a possible D gene (5 bases). The germline V gene encodes CDR1 MNHNS and CDR2 SASEGT. Between the trimmed V and J ends, which lost 0 bases and 2 bases, there was a span of 8 bases. This CDR3 has 15 residues. CDR3 loop: CASSEAGGAGNTIYF. In DNA, the CDR3 is TGTGCCAGCAGTGAAGCCGGAGGGGCTGGAAACACCATATATTTT.

V gene TRBV19 combines with J gene TRBJ1-1, with TRBD1 matching over 7 bases. From germline, CDR1 is LNHDA and CDR2 SQIVND (reference sequence). Trimming took 5 bases from V and 1 from J; bases not matched to a gene: 4. This CDR3 contains 14 residues. CDR3 region: CASSYQGENTEAFF. The DNA for the CDR3 is TGTGCCAGTAGTTATCAGGGGGAGAACACTGAAGCTTTCTTT.